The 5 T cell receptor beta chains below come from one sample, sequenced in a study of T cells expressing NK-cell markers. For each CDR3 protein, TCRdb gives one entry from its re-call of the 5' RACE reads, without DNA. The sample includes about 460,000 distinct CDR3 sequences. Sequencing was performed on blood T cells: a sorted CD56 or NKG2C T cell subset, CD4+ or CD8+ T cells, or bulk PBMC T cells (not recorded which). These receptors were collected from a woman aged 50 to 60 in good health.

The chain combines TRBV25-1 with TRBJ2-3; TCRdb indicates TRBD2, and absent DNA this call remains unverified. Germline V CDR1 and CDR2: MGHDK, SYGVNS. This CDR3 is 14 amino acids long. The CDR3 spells CASGSAGEPDTQYF.

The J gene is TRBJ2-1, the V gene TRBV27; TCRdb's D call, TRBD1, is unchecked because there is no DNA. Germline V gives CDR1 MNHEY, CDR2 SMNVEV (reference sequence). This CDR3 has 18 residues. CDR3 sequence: CASSFSDLGQGIINEQFF.

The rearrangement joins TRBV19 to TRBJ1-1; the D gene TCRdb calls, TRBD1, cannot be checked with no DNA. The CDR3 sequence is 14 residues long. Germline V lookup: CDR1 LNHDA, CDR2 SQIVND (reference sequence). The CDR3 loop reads CASSPPGTNLEAFF. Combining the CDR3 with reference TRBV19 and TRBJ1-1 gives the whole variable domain DGGITQSPKYLFRKEGQNVTLSCEQNLNHDAMYWYRQDPGQGLRLIYYSQIVNDFQKGDIAEGYSVSREKKESFPLTVTSAQKNPTAFYLCASSPPGTNLEAFFGQGTRLTVV.

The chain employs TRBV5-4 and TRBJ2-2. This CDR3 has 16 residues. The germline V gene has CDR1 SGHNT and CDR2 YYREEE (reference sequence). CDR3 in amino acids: CASSPSGNRQSGELFF.

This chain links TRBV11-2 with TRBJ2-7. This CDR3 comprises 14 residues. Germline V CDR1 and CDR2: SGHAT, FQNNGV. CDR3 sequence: CASSLRMVASEQYF.